This T cell receptor beta chain originates from a study of vaccination and CD4 T cells after COVID-19. Treatment denoted: roughly ten-day PBMC culture with coronavirus spike peptide pools or control peptides (ViraFEST assay). Germline V lookup: CDR1 DFQATT, CDR2 SNEGSKA (reference sequence). V dropped 2 bases and J dropped 0 bases, with 14 bases sitting between them. This CDR3 is 16 amino acids long. Study-wide results and caveats: Spike mono-reactivity was found in 304 of 307 vaccine-specific clones from convalescent patients.

This clonotype appeared a single time. Its antigen is as yet unknown. Cultured CD4+ T cell DNA was sequenced using the Oncomine TCR Beta short-read assay. TCRdb called the PCR reads again in MiXCR, with one record for every CDR3 protein. Of around 13,000 distinct CDR3 sequences in the sample, 45% to 55% are singletons; the top ten hold 15% to 17%. The clonotype comes from a human donor who had recovered from COVID-19. The sample comprised CD4+ T cells from blood, cultured in vitro. This chain uses TRBV20-1 with TRBJ1-5; tentative D call: TRBD1 (5 bases). CDR3 DNA: TGCAGTGCTAGACCAAATTCGGGGGTTAGCAATCAGCCCCAGCATTTT. It specifies CSARPNSGVSNQPQHF.